Reported below is one TCR beta chain. TCRdb's table, derived via immunoSEQ multiplex PCR, lists solely in-frame clones and lacks some. The repertoire includes around 62,000 clones, 85% to 90% of them detected once, and roughly 0.74% sits in the top ten. These data are taken from a study of OX40 agonist ivuxolimab in advanced cancers. This CDR3 has 13 residues. CDR1 is SGHAT and CDR2 is FQNNGV in the germline V gene. V shed 2 bases and J shed 2 bases, with 5 bases lying between them. This rearrangement joins TRBV11-2 to TRBJ2-3; D call uncertain. The material was CD4+ or CD8+ T cells sorted from blood, obtained in a trial of the OX40 agonist ivuxolimab. The TCR originated in an adult with an advanced solid tumor such as melanoma, head and neck, liver or kidney cancer. For the CDR3, the DNA is TGTGCCAGCAGCTTACCCGCCACAGATACGCAGTATTTT. Its translation: CASSLPATDTQYF.